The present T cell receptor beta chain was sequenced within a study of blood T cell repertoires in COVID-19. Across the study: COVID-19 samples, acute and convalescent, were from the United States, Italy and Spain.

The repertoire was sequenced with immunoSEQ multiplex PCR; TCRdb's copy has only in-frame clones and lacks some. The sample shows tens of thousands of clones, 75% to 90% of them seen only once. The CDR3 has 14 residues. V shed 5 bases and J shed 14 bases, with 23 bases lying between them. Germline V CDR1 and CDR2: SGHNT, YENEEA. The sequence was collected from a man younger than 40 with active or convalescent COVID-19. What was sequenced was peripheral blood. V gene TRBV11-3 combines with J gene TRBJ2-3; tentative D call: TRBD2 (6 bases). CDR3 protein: CASSASGTRDRLYF. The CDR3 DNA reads TGTGCCAGCAGCGCCTCCGGGACTCGTGACCGTCTGTATTTT.